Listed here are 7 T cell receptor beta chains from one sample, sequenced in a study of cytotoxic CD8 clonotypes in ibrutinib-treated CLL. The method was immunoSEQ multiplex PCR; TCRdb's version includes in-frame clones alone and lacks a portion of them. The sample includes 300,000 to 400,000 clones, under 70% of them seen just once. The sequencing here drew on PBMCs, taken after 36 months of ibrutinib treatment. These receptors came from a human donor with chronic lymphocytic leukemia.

CDR3 nucleotide sequence: TGCAGCGTTGAAGGTGGAAGGCTCACAGATACGCAGTATTTT. Translated: CSVEGGRLTDTQYF. The V gene is TRBV29-1, the J gene TRBJ2-3; no clear D. V lost 1 base to trimming and J lost 2 bases, with 10 bases between them. Germline CDR1 SQVTM, CDR2 ANQGSEA. The CDR3 spans 14 residues.

CDR3 residues: CATEFSGENNYGYTF. In DNA form, the CDR3 reads TGTGCCACCGAGTTTTCGGGAGAAAACAACTATGGCTACACCTTC. This chain connects TRBV28 to TRBJ1-2; D ambiguous. The CDR3 has 15 residues. V was clipped by 10 bases and J by 2 bases, with 20 bases between them. Germline CDR1 is MDHEN and CDR2 is SYDVKM.

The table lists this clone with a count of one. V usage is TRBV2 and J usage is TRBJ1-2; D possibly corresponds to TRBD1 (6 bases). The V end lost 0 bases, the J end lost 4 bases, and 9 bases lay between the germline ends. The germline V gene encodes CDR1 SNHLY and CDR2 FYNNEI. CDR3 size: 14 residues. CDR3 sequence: CASSEADSSYGYTF. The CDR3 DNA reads TGTGCCAGCAGTGAAGCGGACAGCTCCTATGGCTACACCTTC.

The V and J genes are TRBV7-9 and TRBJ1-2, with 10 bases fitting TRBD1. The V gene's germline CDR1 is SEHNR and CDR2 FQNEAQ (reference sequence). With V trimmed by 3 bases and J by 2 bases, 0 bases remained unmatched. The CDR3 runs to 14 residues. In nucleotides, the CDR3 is TGTGCCAGCAGCTTGGGACAGGGGAACTATGGCTACACCTTC. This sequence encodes CASSLGQGNYGYTF.

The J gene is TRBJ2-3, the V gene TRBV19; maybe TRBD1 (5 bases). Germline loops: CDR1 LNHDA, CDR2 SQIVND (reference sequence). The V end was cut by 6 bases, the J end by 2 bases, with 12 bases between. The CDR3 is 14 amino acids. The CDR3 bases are TGTGCCAGTAGCCTAACAGGAGCCACAGATACGCAGTATTTT. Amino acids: CASSLTGATDTQYF. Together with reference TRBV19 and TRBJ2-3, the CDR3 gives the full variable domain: DGGITQSPKYLFRKEGQNVTLSCEQNLNHDAMYWYRQDPGQGLRLIYYSQIVNDFQKGDIAEGYSVSREKKESFPLTVTSAQKNPTAFYLCASSLTGATDTQYFGPGTRLTVL.

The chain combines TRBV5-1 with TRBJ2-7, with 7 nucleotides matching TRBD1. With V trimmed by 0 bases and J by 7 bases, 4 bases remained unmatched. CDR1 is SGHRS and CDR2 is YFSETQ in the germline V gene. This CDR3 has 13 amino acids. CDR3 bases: TGCGCCAGCAGCTTGGTGAGGGGGCAGGAGCAGTACTTC. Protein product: CASSLVRGQEQYF.

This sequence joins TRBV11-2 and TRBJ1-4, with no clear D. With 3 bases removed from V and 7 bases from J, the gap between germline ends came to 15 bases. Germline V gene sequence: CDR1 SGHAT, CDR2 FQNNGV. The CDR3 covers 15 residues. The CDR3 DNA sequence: TGTGCCAGCAGCTTTACCCCAATCCCGAGTGAAAAACTGTTTTTT. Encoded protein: CASSFTPIPSEKLFF.